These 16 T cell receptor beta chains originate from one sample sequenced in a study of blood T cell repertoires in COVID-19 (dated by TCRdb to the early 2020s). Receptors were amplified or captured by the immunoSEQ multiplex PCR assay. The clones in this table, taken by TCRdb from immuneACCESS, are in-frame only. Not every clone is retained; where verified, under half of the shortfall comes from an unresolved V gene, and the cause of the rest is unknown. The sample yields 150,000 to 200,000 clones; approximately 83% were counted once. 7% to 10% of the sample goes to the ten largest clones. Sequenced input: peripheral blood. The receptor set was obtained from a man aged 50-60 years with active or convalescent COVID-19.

The DNA of the CDR3 is TGCGCCAGCACCTCAGATACGCAGTATTTT. Protein product: CASTSDTQYF. V usage is TRBV5-1 and J usage is TRBJ2-3; D is unresolved. This CDR3 has 10 amino acids. V lost 6 bases, J lost 4 bases, and 3 bases lay in between. Germline-derived CDR1 and CDR2 are SGHRS and YFSETQ.

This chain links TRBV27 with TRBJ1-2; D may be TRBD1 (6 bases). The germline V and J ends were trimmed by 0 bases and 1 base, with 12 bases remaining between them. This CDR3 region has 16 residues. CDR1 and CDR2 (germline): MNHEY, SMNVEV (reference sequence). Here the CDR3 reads CASSLSGQTFNYGYTF. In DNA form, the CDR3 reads TGTGCCAGCAGTTTATCTGGACAGACTTTTAACTATGGCTACACCTTC.

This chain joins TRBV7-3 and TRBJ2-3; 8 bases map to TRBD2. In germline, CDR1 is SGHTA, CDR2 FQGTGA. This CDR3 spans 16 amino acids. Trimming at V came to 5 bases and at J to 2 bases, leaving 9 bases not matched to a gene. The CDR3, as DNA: TGTGCCAGCAGCCCTCGGGGGGGGATCCCCACAGATACGCAGTATTTT. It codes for CASSPRGGIPTDTQYF.

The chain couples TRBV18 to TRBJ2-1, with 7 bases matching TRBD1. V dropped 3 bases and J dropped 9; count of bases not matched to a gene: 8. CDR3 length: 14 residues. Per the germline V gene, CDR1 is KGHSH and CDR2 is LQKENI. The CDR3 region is CASSPTTGKGEQFF. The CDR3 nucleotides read TGTGCCAGCTCACCGACGACAGGGAAGGGTGAGCAGTTCTTC. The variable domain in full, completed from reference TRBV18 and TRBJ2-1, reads NAGVMQNPRHLVRRRGQEARLRCSPMKGHSHVYWYRQLPEEGLKFMVYLQKENIIDESGMPKERFSAEFPKEGPSILRIQQVVRGDSAAYFCASSPTTGKGEQFFGPGTRLTVL.

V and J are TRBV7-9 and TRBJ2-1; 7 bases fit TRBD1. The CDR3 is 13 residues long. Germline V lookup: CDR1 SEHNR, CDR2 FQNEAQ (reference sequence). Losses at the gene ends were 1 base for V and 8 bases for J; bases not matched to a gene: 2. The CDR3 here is CASSLDRGDEQFF. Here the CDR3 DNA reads TGTGCCAGCAGCTTAGACAGGGGCGATGAGCAGTTCTTC.

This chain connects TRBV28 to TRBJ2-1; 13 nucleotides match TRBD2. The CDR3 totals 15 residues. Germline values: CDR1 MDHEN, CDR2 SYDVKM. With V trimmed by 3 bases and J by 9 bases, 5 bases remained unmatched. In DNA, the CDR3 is TGTGCCAGCAGTTTCTCGACTAGCGGGGGGCTTGAGCAGTTCTTC. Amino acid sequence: CASSFSTSGGLEQFF.

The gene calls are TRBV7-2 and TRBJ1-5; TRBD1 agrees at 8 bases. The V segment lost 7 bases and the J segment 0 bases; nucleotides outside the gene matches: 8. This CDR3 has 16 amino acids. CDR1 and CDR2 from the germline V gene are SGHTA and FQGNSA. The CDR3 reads CASKPGTGNSNQPQHF. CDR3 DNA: TGTGCCAGCAAACCCGGGACAGGCAATAGCAATCAGCCCCAGCATTTT. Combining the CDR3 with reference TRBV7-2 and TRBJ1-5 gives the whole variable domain GAGVSQSPSNKVTEKGKDVELRCDPISGHTALYWYRQSLGQGLEFLIYFQGNSAPDKSGLPSDRFSAERTGGSVSTLTIQRTQQEDSAVYLCASKPGTGNSNQPQHFGDGTRLSIL.

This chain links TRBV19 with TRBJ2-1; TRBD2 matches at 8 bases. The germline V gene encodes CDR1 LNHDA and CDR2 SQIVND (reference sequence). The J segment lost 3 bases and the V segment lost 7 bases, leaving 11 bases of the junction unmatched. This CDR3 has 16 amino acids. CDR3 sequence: CASMRGVSGGYNEQFF. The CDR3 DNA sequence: TGTGCCAGTATGCGGGGGGTCTCGGGTGGCTACAATGAGCAGTTCTTC. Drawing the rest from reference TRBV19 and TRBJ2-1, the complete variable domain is DGGITQSPKYLFRKEGQNVTLSCEQNLNHDAMYWYRQDPGQGLRLIYYSQIVNDFQKGDIAEGYSVSREKKESFPLTVTSAQKNPTAFYLCASMRGVSGGYNEQFFGPGTRLTVL.

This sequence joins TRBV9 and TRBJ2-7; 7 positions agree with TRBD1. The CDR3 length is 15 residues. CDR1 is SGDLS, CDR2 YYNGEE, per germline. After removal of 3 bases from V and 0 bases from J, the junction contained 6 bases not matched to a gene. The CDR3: CASSGDRESSYEQYF. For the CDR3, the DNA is TGTGCCAGCAGCGGAGACAGGGAGTCCTCCTACGAGCAGTACTTC.

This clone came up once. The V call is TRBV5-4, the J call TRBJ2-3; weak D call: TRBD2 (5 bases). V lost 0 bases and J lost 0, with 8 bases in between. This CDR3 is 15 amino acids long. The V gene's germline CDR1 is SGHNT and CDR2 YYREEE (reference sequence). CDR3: CASSLGLSSTDTQYF. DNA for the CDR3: TGTGCCAGCAGCTTGGGACTATCTAGCACAGATACGCAGTATTTT.

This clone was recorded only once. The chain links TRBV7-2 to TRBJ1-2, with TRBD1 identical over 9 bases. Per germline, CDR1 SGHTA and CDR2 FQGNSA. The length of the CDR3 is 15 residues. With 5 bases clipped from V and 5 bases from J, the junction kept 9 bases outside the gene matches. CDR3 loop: CASSTRDRARYGYTF. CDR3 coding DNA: TGTGCCAGCAGCACCAGGGACAGGGCTCGGTATGGCTACACCTTC.

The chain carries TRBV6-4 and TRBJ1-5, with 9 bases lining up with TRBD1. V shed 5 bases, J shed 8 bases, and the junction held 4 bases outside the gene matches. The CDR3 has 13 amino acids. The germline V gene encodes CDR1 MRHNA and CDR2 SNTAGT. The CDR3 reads CASSTGTGKPQHF. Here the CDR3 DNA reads TGTGCCAGCAGTACCGGGACAGGGAAGCCCCAGCATTTT.

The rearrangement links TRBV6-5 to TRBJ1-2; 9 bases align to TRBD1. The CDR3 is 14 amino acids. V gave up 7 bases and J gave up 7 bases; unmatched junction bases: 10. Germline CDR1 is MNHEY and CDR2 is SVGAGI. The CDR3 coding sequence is TGTGCCAGCACCTCGACAGGGGGAGAGGGTGGCTACACCTTC. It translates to CASTSTGGEGGYTF.

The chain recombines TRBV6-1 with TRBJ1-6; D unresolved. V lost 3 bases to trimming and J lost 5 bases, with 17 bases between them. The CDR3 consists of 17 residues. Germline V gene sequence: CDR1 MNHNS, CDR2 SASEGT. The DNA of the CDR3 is TGTGCCAGCAGTGAGTACGGGATCGGGCCCAATAATTCACCCCTCCACTTT. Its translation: CASSEYGIGPNNSPLHF.

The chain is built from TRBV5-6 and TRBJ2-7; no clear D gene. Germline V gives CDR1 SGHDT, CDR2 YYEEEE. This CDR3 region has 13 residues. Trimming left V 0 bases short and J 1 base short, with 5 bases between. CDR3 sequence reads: CASSLVYSYEQYF. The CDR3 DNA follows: TGTGCCAGCAGCTTGGTATATTCCTACGAGCAGTACTTC.

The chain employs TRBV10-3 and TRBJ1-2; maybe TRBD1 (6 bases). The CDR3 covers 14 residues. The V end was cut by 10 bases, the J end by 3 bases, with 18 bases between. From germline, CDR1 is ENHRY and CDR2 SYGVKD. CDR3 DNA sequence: TGTGCCACGGCCCCCCAGGGGCCCGACTATGGCTACACCTTC. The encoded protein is CATAPQGPDYGYTF.